This T cell receptor (beta chain) came from a study of T cell repertoires in cytomegalovirus infection. Study-level information: Public TCR beta signatures were indicative of both CMV infection and a matching HLA type.

The CDR3 sequence is 14 residues long. Trimming removed 2 bases at V and 0 bases at J, with 8 bases between. The germline CDR1 and CDR2 sequences are SGHDT and YYEEEE. This clonotype turned up a few times. Its antigen remains unknown. In TCRdb, the reads were re-called with MiXCR into one record per CDR3 protein. Of 200,000 to 300,000 distinct CDR3 sequences in the sample, roughly an eighth were seen once. Findings and limits, study-wide: The ex vivo response showed dominance by HLA-C-restricted CMV-specific TCR beta clonotypes.

Sequenced material: PBMCs. The receptor was isolated from a human donor in good health (CMV status not recorded). Some clones in this sample may be carry-over from other donors' samples. The chain is built from TRBV5-6 and TRBJ1-2; no clear D. The CDR3 region is CASSFEDSNYGYTF. DNA for the CDR3: TGTGCCAGCAGCTTTGAGGATTCTAACTATGGCTACACCTTC.